The 6 T cell receptor beta chains below come from one sample, sequenced in a study of cytotoxic CD8 clonotypes in ibrutinib-treated CLL. Sequencing was performed with immunoSEQ multiplex PCR; in TCRdb, only in-frame clones are kept and a portion is missing. The profile shows around 250,000 clones, 70% of them singletons. The sample consisted of PBMCs, taken after 24 months of ibrutinib treatment. Every receptor here comes from a human donor with chronic lymphocytic leukemia.

This clone came up once. This chain links TRBV11-2 with TRBJ2-1; D call uncertain. This CDR3 region has 14 residues. CDR1 is SGHAT, CDR2 FQNNGV, per germline. The ends were cut back, 5 bases at V and 8 bases at J, with 16 bases in the middle. This CDR3 is CASSKKVRVDEQFF. CDR3 coding DNA: TGTGCCAGCAGCAAAAAGGTAAGGGTCGATGAGCAGTTCTTC.

Comments on this clone: An end of the junction differs from the germline gene, which may be a read error. The rearrangement joins TRBV11-2 to TRBJ2-2; 8 bases map to TRBD1. The germline V gene encodes CDR1 SGHAT and CDR2 FQNNGV. The CDR3 contains 15 residues. The CDR3 reads CASSVETGGTGELFF. The DNA of the CDR3 is TGTGCCAGCAGCGTAGAAACAGGGGGTACCGGGGAGCTGTTTTTT.

Points on this clone: Mismatch with germline at one junction end may stem from a read error. The chain couples TRBV7-7 to TRBJ2-3; 8 bases map to TRBD2. CDR1 and CDR2 from the germline V gene are SSHAT and FNYEAQ (reference sequence). The CDR3 runs to 14 residues. CDR3 DNA: TGTGCTAGCAGCCCGACTAGCGTCCCAGATACGCAGTATTTT. Its translation: CASSPTSVPDTQYF.

This clone has a handful of counts. V and J are TRBV11-2 and TRBJ2-1; 7 nucleotides line up with TRBD2. Germline trimming cut 2 bases from V and 9 bases from J; bases unmatched to any gene: 19. The germline V gene encodes CDR1 SGHAT and CDR2 FQNNGV. The CDR3 length is 18 residues. The CDR3 region is CASSLFSPAGLEAGEQFF. The CDR3 nucleotides are TGTGCCAGCAGCTTATTTTCCCCAGCGGGACTTGAAGCGGGTGAGCAGTTCTTC.

Note on this clone: Its ends do not fully match the called genes, so a read error is possible. This chain links TRBV7-7 with TRBJ1-1; the D is unclear. Germline V CDR1 and CDR2: SSHAT, FNYEAQ (reference sequence). This CDR3 is 15 amino acids long. DNA for the CDR3: TGTGCTAGCAGCTTAAACAGTCTGCCGAACACTGAAGCTTTCTTT. Its protein is CASSLNSLPNTEAFF.

By sample share, this clone is medium-sized. The chain joins TRBV29-1 to TRBJ1-2; TRBD1 might be the D (5 bases). This CDR3 is 12 amino acids long. V gave up 8 bases and J gave up 4 bases, with 14 bases separating them. The V gene's germline CDR1 is SQVTM and CDR2 ANQGSEA. The DNA for the CDR3 is TGCAGCACAAACCGGGACCCCTATGGCTACACCTTC. Its translation is CSTNRDPYGYTF.